The rows below give T cell receptor beta chains drawn from one sample of a study of T cells expressing NK-cell markers. TCRdb reanalyzed the 5' RACE reads, giving one entry per CDR3 protein sequence and no DNA. This sample's table reports some 410,000 distinct CDR3 sequences. The sequencing sample was made of blood T cells: a sorted CD56 or NKG2C T cell subset, CD4+ or CD8+ T cells, or bulk PBMC T cells (not recorded which). Every receptor here comes from a woman aged 18 to 69 in good health. CDR3s include the opening cysteine and the closing phenylalanine or tryptophan.

V: TRBV18; length: 15; J: TRBJ2-3; CDR3: CASSPPGLSTDTQYF
V: TRBV5-1; length: 16; J: TRBJ1-1; CDR3: CASSLQGADVNTEAFF
V: TRBV5-4; length: 16; J: TRBJ2-5; CDR3: CASSPGVAGIQETQYF
V: TRBV19; length: 12; J: TRBJ2-5; CDR3: CASAREQETQYF
V: TRBV10-3; length: 16; J: TRBJ2-3; CDR3: CAISEGLAGSTDTQYF
V: TRBV30; length: 14; J: TRBJ1-5; CDR3: CAWRPTGAGQPQHF
V: TRBV3-1; length: 15; J: TRBJ2-5; CDR3: CASSQRRGAQETQYF
V: TRBV3-1; length: 13; J: TRBJ2-4; CDR3: CASSTDRGHIQYF
V: TRBV27; length: 15; J: TRBJ2-1; CDR3: CASSLSPGTTNEQFF
V: TRBV6-5; length: 14; J: TRBJ1-2; CDR3: CASSYSIGDYGYTF
V: TRBV5-5; length: 15; J: TRBJ1-4; CDR3: CASSQQGGSNEKLFF
V: TRBV25-1; length: 11; J: TRBJ2-1; CDR3: CASSDWNEQFF
V: TRBV29-1; length: 12; J: TRBJ2-2; CDR3: CSVARGSGELFF
V: TRBV12-3/TRBV12-4; length: 14; J: TRBJ1-5; CDR3: CASRDRGWNQPQHF
V: TRBV6-2/TRBV6-3; length: 13; J: TRBJ1-1; CDR3: CARTDRGKVEAFF
V: TRBV11-2; length: 15; J: TRBJ2-3; CDR3: CASSLLAGTTDTQYF